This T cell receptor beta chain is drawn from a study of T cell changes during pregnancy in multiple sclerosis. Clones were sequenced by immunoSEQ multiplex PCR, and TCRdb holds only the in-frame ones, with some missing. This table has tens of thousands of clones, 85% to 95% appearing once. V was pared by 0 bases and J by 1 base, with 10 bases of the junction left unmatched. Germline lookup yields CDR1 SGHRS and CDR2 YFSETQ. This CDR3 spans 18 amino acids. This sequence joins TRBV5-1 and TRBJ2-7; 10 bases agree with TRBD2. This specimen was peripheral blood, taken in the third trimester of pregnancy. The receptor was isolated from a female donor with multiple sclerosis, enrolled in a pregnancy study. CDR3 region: CASSLATSGTKTSYEQYF. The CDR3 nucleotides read TGCGCCAGCAGCTTGGCCACTAGCGGGACCAAAACGTCCTACGAGCAGTACTTC.